Shown below are 21 T cell receptor beta chains from a single sample sequenced in a study of blood T cell repertoires in COVID-19. The repertoire was sequenced with immunoSEQ multiplex PCR; TCRdb's copy has only in-frame clones and lacks some. The sample shows roughly 90,000 clones, roughly nine tenths of them seen only once. The sequenced sample consisted of peripheral blood. The receptors originated from a middle-aged man with acute or convalescent COVID-19.

This rearrangement joins TRBV28 to TRBJ1-1, with TRBD1 identical over 10 bases. The CDR3 has 17 amino acids. After removal of 5 bases from V and 0 bases from J, the junction contained 9 bases not matched to a gene. The V gene's germline CDR1 is MDHEN and CDR2 SYDVKM. Here the CDR3 reads CASSADRGHLMNTEAFF. CDR3 bases: TGTGCCAGCAGTGCCGACAGGGGGCATTTAATGAACACTGAAGCTTTCTTT.

This rearrangement joins TRBV29-1 to TRBJ2-5; perhaps TRBD2 as D (5 bases). Germline V lookup: CDR1 SQVTM, CDR2 ANQGSEA. The CDR3 consists of 12 residues. Trimming pared 2 bases from V and 10 bases from J, leaving 14 bases between. CDR3 loop: CSVESTVEGQYF. The CDR3 bases are TGCAGCGTTGAAAGTACCGTCGAGGGCCAGTACTTC.

This clone came up once. The genes are TRBV10-2 and TRBJ1-1; 9 positions match TRBD1. The germline V gene encodes CDR1 WSHSY and CDR2 SAAADI. This CDR3 is built from 12 residues. Trimming removed 6 bases from V and 11 bases from J; junction bases left unmatched: 7. The CDR3 DNA reads TGCGCCAGCAGGATGGGACAGGGATGGGCTTTCTTT. This gives the protein CASRMGQGWAFF.

This clone was recorded once. V gene TRBV5-1 combines with J gene TRBJ1-1; 7 positions agree with TRBD1. The germline gives CDR1 SGHRS, CDR2 YFSETQ. The CDR3 contains 14 residues. Trimming removed 1 base from V and 5 bases from J; junction bases left unmatched: 5. CDR3 sequence (DNA): TGCGCCAGCAGCTTGTCAGGGGGTGGGACTGAAGCTTTCTTT. Its translation is CASSLSGGGTEAFF.

This rearrangement joins TRBV11-2 to TRBJ2-1; TRBD2 matches 8 bases. This CDR3 is built from 18 residues. Germline CDR1 is SGHAT and CDR2 is FQNNGV. V lost 5 bases, J lost 7 bases, and 19 bases stayed unmatched. CDR3 region: CASSGSPLIGGAPNEQFF. CDR3 DNA: TGTGCCAGCAGCGGGTCCCCATTGATCGGGGGGGCCCCAAATGAGCAGTTCTTC.

The chain joins TRBV27 to TRBJ1-2; D unresolved. The V end lost 8 bases, the J end lost 4 bases, and 17 bases lay between the germline ends. Germline V gene sequence: CDR1 MNHEY, CDR2 SMNVEV (reference sequence). The CDR3 consists of 14 residues. The CDR3 region has the DNA TGTGCCAGCGCCCGGTCGCCTCTAGTCTATGGCTACACCTTC. Its translation is CASARSPLVYGYTF.

The V and J genes are TRBV10-1 and TRBJ2-7, with 10 bases that match TRBD2. The V segment lost 5 bases and the J segment 6 bases; nucleotides outside the gene matches: 16. The germline V gene encodes CDR1 WNHNN and CDR2 SYGVQD (reference sequence). The CDR3 loop spans 17 amino acids. The chain's CDR3 is CASSLPSASIAGGEQYV. The CDR3 coding sequence is TGCGCCAGCAGTCTGCCTTCAGCCTCTATAGCGGGGGGCGAGCAGTACGTC.

The gene calls are TRBV7-9 and TRBJ2-1; TRBD2 aligns across 8 bases. This CDR3 has 16 amino acids. The junction had 10 bases not matched to a gene; V was cut back by 4 bases and J by 5 bases. CDR1 is SEHNR and CDR2 is FQNEAQ in the germline V gene (reference sequence). The CDR3 loop is CASSSTAGEGNNEQFF. CDR3 sequence (DNA): TGTGCCAGCAGCTCCACAGCGGGAGAAGGGAACAATGAGCAGTTCTTC.

This clone was detected only once. The chain recombines TRBV7-2 with TRBJ2-5, with TRBD2 matching 13 bases. This CDR3 is built from 14 residues. Trimming took 4 bases from V and 9 from J; bases not matched to a gene: 5. Germline values: CDR1 SGHTA, CDR2 FQGNSA. For the CDR3, the DNA is TGTGCCAGCAGCTACTCGGGACTAGCGGGGTCCCAGTACTTC. It is translated as CASSYSGLAGSQYF.

With regard to this clone: At one of its ends the junction is not consistent with the germline gene, which may arise from a read error. This chain connects TRBV19 to TRBJ2-3; 9 bases fit TRBD1. The CDR3 runs 14 residues. Per the germline V gene, CDR1 is LNHDA and CDR2 is SQIVND (reference sequence). The CDR3 region has the DNA TGTGCCAGTAGGGAGGACAGGGGCTCAGATACGCAATATTTT. Translating it yields CASREDRGSDTQYF.

The chain employs TRBV5-4 and TRBJ2-3; D is unclear. V lost 4 bases, J lost 0 bases, and 15 bases lay in between. The CDR3 extends over 16 amino acids. The V gene's germline CDR1 is SGHNT and CDR2 YYREEE (reference sequence). The CDR3 DNA follows: TGTGCCAGCAGCCATCTTTCTAAATCTAGCACAGATACGCAGTATTTT. Encoded protein: CASSHLSKSSTDTQYF.

Only one count was recorded for this clone. V gene TRBV15 combines with J gene TRBJ1-2; no clear D gene. Deletions cut 1 base from V and 3 bases from J, with 12 bases between. CDR1 LNHNV and CDR2 YYDKDF come from the germline V gene (reference sequence). CDR3 length equals 15 residues. CDR3 sequence: CATSRVRVLDYGYTF. In DNA form, the CDR3 reads TGTGCCACCAGCAGAGTGAGGGTTCTCGACTATGGCTACACCTTC.

In its sample, this clone was seen once. The chain links TRBV11-2 to TRBJ2-1, with a tentative D call TRBD2 (6 bases). V was clipped by 2 bases and J by 4 bases, with 15 bases between them. Germline-derived CDR1 and CDR2 are SGHAT and FQNNGV. This CDR3 comprises 16 residues. The CDR3 is CASSLYWASEYNEQFF. The CDR3 DNA sequence: TGTGCCAGCAGCTTATATTGGGCTAGCGAATACAATGAGCAGTTCTTC.

The V call is TRBV5-1, the J call TRBJ2-7; 10 bases are shared with TRBD1. Germline V lookup: CDR1 SGHRS, CDR2 YFSETQ. The CDR3 length is 21 residues. The junction had 22 bases not matched to a gene; V was cut back by 4 bases and J by 0 bases. The CDR3 region is CASSPRGTGVRVRGYSYEQYF. In DNA form, the CDR3 reads TGCGCCAGCAGCCCAAGAGGGACAGGGGTAAGGGTTAGGGGGTACTCCTACGAGCAGTACTTC.

The J gene is TRBJ1-3, the V gene TRBV28; D gene unclear. V lost 3 bases and J lost 0, with 12 bases in between. The length of the CDR3 is 16 residues. The germline CDR1 and CDR2 sequences are MDHEN and SYDVKM. For the CDR3, the DNA is TGTGCCAGCAGTTTGGGCAGCCGCCTCTCTGGAAACACCATATATTTT. Its translation is CASSLGSRLSGNTIYF.

This chain uses TRBV7-2 with TRBJ2-2, with a weak D call TRBD1 (5 bases). Germline assignment: CDR1 SGHTA and CDR2 FQGNSA. V dropped 4 bases and J dropped 9 bases, with 18 bases sitting between them. The CDR3 totals 15 residues. CDR3 in DNA: TGTGCCAGCAGCTCCCTCCGAAGGTCGGACAGGGAGCTGTTTTTT. Protein: CASSSLRRSDRELFF.

The chain employs TRBV5-1 and TRBJ2-2; D not certain. The CDR3 has 15 residues. V gave up 0 bases and J gave up 3 bases, with 9 bases separating them. The germline V gene encodes CDR1 SGHRS and CDR2 YFSETQ. CDR3 coding DNA: TGCGCCAGCAGCTTGGCCCCGAGTGACACCGGGGAGCTGTTTTTT. Translated, it gives CASSLAPSDTGELFF.

This clone was detected only a few times. The chain combines TRBV7-9 with TRBJ1-4; D gene unclear. Germline lookup yields CDR1 SEHNR and CDR2 FQNEAQ (reference sequence). This CDR3 contains 16 residues. V lost 4 bases and J lost 8, with 20 bases in between. CDR3 protein: CASSSFRSPREEKLFF. CDR3 DNA sequence: TGTGCCAGCAGCTCCTTCAGGAGCCCTAGGGAGGAAAAACTGTTTTTT. Full variable domain (missing parts from reference TRBV7-9 and TRBJ1-4): DTGVSQNPRHKITKRGQNVTFRCDPISEHNRLYWYRQTLGQGPEFLTYFQNEAQLEKSRLLSDRFSAERPKGSFSTLEIQRTEQGDSAMYLCASSSFRSPREEKLFFGSGTQLSVL.

V and J are TRBV11-3 and TRBJ2-1; 14 bases are a match to TRBD2. The CDR3 consists of 18 residues. Germline V lookup: CDR1 SGHNT, CDR2 YENEEA. After removal of 5 bases from V and 3 bases from J, the junction contained 9 bases not matched to a gene. The CDR3 spells CASSPGTSGGPSYNEQFF. In nucleotides, the CDR3 is TGTGCCAGCAGCCCCGGGACTAGCGGGGGCCCGAGCTACAATGAGCAGTTCTTC.

This clone turned up a few times. The chain links TRBV5-4 to TRBJ2-3; TRBD2 aligns across 12 bases. Per germline, CDR1 SGHNT and CDR2 YYREEE (reference sequence). Trimming took 0 bases from V and 5 from J; bases not matched to a gene: 4. The CDR3 spans 16 residues. The CDR3 spells CASSLGLAGEIDTQYF. The CDR3 DNA follows: TGTGCCAGCAGCTTGGGACTAGCGGGGGAGATAGATACGCAGTATTTT.

The chain recombines TRBV5-4 with TRBJ2-7; 8 bases align to TRBD1. Per germline, CDR1 SGHNT and CDR2 YYREEE (reference sequence). The CDR3 is made up of 14 amino acids. Unmatched junction bases numbered 4, after V lost 3 bases and J lost 2 bases. As DNA, the CDR3 is TGTGCCAGCAGCTCGGGGACAGGAGCCTACGAGCAGTACTTC. The encoded protein is CASSSGTGAYEQYF.